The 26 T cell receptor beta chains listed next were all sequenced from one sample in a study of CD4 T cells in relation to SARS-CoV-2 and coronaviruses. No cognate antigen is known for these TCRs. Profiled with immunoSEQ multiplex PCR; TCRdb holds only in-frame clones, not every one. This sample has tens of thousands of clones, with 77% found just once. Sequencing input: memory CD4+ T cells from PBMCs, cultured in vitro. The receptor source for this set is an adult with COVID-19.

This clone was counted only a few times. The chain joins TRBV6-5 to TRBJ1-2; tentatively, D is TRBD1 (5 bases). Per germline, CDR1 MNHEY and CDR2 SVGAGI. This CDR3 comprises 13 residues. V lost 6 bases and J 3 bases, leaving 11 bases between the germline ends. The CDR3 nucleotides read TGTGCCAGCAGAAACAGGCAGGACTATGGCTACACCTTC. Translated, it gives CASRNRQDYGYTF.

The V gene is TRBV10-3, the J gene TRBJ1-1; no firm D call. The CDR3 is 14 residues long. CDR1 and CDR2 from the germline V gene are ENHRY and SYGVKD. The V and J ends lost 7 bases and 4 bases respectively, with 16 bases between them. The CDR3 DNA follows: TGTGCCATCAAATCGGACCGTCAAGGCACTGAAGCTTTCTTT. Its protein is CAIKSDRQGTEAFF.

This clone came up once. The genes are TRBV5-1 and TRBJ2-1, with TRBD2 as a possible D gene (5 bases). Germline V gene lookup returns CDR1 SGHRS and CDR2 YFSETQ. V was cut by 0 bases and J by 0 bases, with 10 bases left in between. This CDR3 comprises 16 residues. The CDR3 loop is CASSLGGSSSYNEQFF. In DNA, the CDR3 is TGCGCCAGCAGCTTGGGAGGGAGTAGCTCCTACAATGAGCAGTTCTTC.

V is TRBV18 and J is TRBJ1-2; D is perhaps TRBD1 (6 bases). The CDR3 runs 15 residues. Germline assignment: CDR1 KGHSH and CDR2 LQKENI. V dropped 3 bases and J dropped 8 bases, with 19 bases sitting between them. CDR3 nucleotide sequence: TGTGCCAGCTCACCGGGACGGGGGCGCTGGGAAGGCTACACCTTC. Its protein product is CASSPGRGRWEGYTF.

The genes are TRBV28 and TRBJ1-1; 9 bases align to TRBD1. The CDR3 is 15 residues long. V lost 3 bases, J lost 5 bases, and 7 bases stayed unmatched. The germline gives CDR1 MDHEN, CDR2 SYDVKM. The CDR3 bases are TGTGCCAGCAGTTTGGTACAGGGGGCTGGTACTGAAGCTTTCTTT. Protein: CASSLVQGAGTEAFF.

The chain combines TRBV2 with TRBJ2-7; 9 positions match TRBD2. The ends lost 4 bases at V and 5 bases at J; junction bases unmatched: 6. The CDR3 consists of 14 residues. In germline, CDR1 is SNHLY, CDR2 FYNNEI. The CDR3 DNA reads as TGTGCCAGCAGTGCTAGCGGGACCCCAGACGAGCAGTACTTC. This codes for CASSASGTPDEQYF. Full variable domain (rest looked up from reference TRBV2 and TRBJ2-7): EPEVTQTPSHQVTQMGQEVILRCVPISNHLYFYWYRQILGQKVEFLVSFYNNEISEKSEIFDDQFSVERPDGSNFTLKIRSTKLEDSAMYFCASSASGTPDEQYFGPGTRLTVT.

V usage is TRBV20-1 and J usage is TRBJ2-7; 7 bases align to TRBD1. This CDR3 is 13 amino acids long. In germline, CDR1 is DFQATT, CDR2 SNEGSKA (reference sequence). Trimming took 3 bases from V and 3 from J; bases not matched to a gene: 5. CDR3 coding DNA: TGCAGTGCTAGTCCGGGACAGCACTACGAGCAGTACTTC. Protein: CSASPGQHYEQYF.

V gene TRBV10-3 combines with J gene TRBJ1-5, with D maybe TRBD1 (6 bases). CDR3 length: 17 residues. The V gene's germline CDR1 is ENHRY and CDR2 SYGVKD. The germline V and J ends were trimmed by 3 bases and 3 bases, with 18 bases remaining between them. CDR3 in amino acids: CAISDTGRTSLNQPQHF. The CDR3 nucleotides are TGTGCCATCAGTGATACAGGGAGAACATCCCTCAATCAGCCCCAGCATTTT.

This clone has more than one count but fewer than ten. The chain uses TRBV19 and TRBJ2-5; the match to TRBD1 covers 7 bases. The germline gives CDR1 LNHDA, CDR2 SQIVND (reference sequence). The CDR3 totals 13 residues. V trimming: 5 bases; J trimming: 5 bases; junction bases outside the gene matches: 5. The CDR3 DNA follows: TGTGCCAGTAGTCGACAGGGCTGGGAGACCCAGTACTTC. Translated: CASSRQGWETQYF.

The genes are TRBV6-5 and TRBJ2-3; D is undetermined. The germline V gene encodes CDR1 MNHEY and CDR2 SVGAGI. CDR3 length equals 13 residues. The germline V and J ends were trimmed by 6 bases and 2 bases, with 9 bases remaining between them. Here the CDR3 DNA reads TGTGCCAGCAGAAAAATGCTCACAGATACGCAGTATTTT. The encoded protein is CASRKMLTDTQYF.

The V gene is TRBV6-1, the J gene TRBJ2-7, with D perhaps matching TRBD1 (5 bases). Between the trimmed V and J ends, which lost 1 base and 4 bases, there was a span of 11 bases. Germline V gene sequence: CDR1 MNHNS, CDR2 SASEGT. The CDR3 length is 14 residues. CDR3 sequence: CASSEGGAVYEQYF. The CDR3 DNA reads TGTGCCAGCAGTGAAGGGGGCGCGGTATACGAGCAGTACTTC.

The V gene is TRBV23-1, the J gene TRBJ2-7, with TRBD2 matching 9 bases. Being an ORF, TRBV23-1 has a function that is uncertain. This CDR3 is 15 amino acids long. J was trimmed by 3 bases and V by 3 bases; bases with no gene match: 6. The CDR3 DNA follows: TGCGCCAGCAGTCATATCCTAGCGGGAAGCTACGAGCAGTACTTC. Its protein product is CASSHILAGSYEQYF.

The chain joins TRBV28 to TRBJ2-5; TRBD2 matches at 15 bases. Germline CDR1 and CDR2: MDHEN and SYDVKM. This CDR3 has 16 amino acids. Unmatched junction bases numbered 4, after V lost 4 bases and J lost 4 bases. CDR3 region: CASSSWTSGRVETQYF. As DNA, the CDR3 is TGTGCCAGCAGTTCGTGGACTAGCGGGAGGGTAGAGACCCAGTACTTC.

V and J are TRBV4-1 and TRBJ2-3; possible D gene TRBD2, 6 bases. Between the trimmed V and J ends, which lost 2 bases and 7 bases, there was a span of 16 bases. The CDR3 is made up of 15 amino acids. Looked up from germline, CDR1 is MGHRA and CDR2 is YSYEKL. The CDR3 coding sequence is TGCGCCAGCAGCCAAATGGGACCAGGGAGGAATACGCAGTATTTT. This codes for CASSQMGPGRNTQYF.

CDR3 protein: CASSYRDGEYYGYTF. The CDR3 nucleotides are TGTGCCAGCAGTTACCGGGACGGAGAGTACTATGGCTACACCTTC. The V gene is TRBV28, the J gene TRBJ1-2; TRBD1 might be the D (5 bases). The CDR3 extends over 15 amino acids. V was clipped by 4 bases and J by 3 bases, with 15 bases between them. Germline lookup yields CDR1 MDHEN and CDR2 SYDVKM.

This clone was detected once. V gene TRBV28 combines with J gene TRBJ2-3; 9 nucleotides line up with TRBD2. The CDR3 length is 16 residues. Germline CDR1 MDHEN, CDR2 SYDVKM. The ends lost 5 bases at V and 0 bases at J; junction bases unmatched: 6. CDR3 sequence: CASSPSGVSSTDTQYF. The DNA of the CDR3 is TGTGCCAGCAGTCCTAGCGGGGTCTCTAGCACAGATACGCAGTATTTT.

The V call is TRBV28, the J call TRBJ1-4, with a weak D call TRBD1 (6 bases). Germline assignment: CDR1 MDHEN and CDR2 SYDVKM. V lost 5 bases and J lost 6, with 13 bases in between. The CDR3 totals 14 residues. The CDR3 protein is CASSTDRSDEKLFF. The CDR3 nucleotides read TGTGCCAGCAGTACCGACAGGTCAGATGAAAAACTGTTTTTT.

CDR3 sequence: CASSWSPTGEYQSEQYF. CDR3 DNA: TGCGCCAGCAGCTGGTCCCCTACAGGGGAATACCAGTCCGAGCAGTACTTC. The chain is built from TRBV5-1 and TRBJ2-7, with 7 nucleotides matching TRBD1. V gave up 3 bases and J gave up 6 bases; unmatched junction bases: 18. Per germline, CDR1 SGHRS and CDR2 YFSETQ. The CDR3 is 17 amino acids.

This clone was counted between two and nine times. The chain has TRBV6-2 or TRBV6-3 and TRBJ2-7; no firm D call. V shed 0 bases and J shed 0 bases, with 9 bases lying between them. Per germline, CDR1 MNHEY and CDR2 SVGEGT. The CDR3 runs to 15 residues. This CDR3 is CASSYSYLSSYEQYF. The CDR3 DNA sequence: TGTGCCAGCAGTTACTCGTACTTGAGCTCCTACGAGCAGTACTTC.

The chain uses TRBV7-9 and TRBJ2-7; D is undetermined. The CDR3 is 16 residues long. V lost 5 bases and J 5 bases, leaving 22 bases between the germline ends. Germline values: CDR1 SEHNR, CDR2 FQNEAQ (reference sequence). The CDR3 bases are TGTGCCAGCAGCGACTCCAGTCCCGGTGGGCCTAACGAGCAGTACTTC. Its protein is CASSDSSPGGPNEQYF.

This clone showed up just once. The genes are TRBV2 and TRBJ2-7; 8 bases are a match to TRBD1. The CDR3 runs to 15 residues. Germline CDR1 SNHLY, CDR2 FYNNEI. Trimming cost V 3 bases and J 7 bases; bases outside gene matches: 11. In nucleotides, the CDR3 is TGTGCCAGCAGTGATACACCGGGACAGGTACGAGAGCAGTACTTC. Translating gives CASSDTPGQVREQYF.

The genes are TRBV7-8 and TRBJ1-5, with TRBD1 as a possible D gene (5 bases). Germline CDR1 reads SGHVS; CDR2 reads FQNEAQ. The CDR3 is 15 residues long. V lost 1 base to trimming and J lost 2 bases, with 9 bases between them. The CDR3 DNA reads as TGTGCCAGCAGCTTAGTCGGGGGGGGCAATCAGCCCCAGCATTTT. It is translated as CASSLVGGGNQPQHF. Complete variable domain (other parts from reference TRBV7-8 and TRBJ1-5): GAGVSQSPRYKVAKRGQDVALRCDPISGHVSLFWYQQALGQGPEFLTYFQNEAQLDKSGLPSDRFFAERPEGSVSTLKIQRTQQEDSAVYLCASSLVGGGNQPQHFGDGTRLSIL.

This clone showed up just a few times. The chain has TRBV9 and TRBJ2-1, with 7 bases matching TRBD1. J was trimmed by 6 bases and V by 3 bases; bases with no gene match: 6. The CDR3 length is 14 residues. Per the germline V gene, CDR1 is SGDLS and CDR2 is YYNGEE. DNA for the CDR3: TGTGCCAGCAGCGCCGGACAGGAGACCAATGAGCAGTTCTTC. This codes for CASSAGQETNEQFF.

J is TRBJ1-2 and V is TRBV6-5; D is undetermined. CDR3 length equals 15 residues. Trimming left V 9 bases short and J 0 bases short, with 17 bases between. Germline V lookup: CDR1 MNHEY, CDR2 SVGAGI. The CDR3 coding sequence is TGTGCCAGTTCACTGGGCAGGCGGGCTAACTATGGCTACACCTTC. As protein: CASSLGRRANYGYTF.

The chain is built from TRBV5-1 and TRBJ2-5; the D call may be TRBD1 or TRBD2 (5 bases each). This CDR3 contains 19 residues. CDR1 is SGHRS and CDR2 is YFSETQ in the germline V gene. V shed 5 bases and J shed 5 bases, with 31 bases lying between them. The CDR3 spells CASSFGISGLQSVFETQYF. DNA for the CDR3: TGCGCCAGCAGTTTTGGCATATCGGGGCTCCAGAGCGTGTTTGAGACCCAGTACTTC.

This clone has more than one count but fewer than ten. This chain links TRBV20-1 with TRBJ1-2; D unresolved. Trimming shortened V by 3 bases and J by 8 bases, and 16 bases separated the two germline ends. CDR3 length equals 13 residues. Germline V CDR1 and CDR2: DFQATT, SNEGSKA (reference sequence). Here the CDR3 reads CSASERLTGGYTF. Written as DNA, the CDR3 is TGCAGTGCTAGTGAGCGGCTTACGGGAGGCTACACCTTC.